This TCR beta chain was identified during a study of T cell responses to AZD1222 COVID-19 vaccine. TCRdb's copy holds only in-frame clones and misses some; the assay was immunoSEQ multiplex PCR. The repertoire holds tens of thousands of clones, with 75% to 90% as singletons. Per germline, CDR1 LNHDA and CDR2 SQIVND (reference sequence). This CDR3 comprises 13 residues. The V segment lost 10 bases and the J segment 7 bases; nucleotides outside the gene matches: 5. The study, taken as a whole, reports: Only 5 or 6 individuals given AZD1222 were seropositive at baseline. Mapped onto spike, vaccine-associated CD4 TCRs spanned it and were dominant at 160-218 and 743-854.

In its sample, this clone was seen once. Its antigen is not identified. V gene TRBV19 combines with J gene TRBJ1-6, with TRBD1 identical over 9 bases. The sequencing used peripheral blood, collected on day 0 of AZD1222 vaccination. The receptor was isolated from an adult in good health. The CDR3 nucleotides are TGTGCCACCAGGGACAGGGTAAATTCACCCCTCCACTTT. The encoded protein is CATRDRVNSPLHF.